The 29 T cell receptor beta chains below all came from one sample that was sequenced in a study of blood T cell repertoires in COVID-19. Sequencing was performed with immunoSEQ multiplex PCR; in TCRdb, only in-frame clones are kept and a portion is missing. This repertoire shows 100,000 to 150,000 clones, roughly 80% found once; its top ten account for about 17%. Sample: peripheral blood. These receptors all stem from a woman aged 50 to 65 with acute or convalescent COVID-19.

The rearrangement links TRBV4-2 to TRBJ2-2, with 9 positions matching TRBD2. J gave up 4 bases and V 1 base, and 7 bases lay outside the gene matches. The CDR3 has 17 residues. The V gene's germline CDR1 is LGHNA and CDR2 YNFKEQ. The CDR3 here is CASSQGGLALVTGELFF. CDR3 coding DNA: TGTGCCAGCAGCCAAGGGGGACTAGCTTTGGTCACCGGGGAGCTGTTTTTT.

The chain recombines TRBV12-3 or TRBV12-4 with TRBJ2-7; D is unresolved. This CDR3 is built from 13 residues. V gave up 5 bases and J gave up 4 bases, with 12 bases separating them. CDR3 residues: CASSRNSGYEQYF. CDR3 DNA sequence: TGTGCCAGCAGTCGCAACTCGGGTTACGAGCAGTACTTC.

This clone has only one observation. This chain links TRBV6-5 with TRBJ2-7; 9 bases map to TRBD1. Germline-derived CDR1 and CDR2 are MNHEY and SVGAGI. The length of the CDR3 is 12 residues. V was pared by 8 bases and J by 6 bases, with 5 bases of the junction left unmatched. As DNA, the CDR3 is TGTGCCAGCGGAGACAGGGGGTTCGAGCAGTACTTC. Amino acid sequence: CASGDRGFEQYF.

This chain joins TRBV7-8 and TRBJ1-2; 9 positions agree with TRBD1. The CDR3 extends over 16 amino acids. V gave up 1 base and J gave up 2 bases; unmatched junction bases: 5. The germline CDR1 and CDR2 sequences are SGHVS and FQNEAQ. CDR3 nucleotide sequence: TGTGCCAGCAGCTTAGTGGTCGACAGGGGGAACTATGGCTACACCTTC. Protein sequence: CASSLVVDRGNYGYTF.

In regard to this clone: At one end the junction does not follow the germline gene, possibly because of a read error. The V and J genes are TRBV6-5 and TRBJ1-5, with TRBD1 identical over 8 bases. There are 13 residues in the CDR3. Germline loops: CDR1 MNHEY, CDR2 SVGAGI. For the CDR3, the DNA is TGTGCCAGCAGTCGGACAGGGAATCGGCCCCAGCATTTT. This gives the protein CASSRTGNRPQHF.

The rearrangement links TRBV18 to TRBJ1-2, with D perhaps matching TRBD1 (5 bases). V was pared by 6 bases and J by 6 bases, with 17 bases between. CDR3 length: 14 amino acids. Germline assignment: CDR1 KGHSH and CDR2 LQKENI. The DNA of the CDR3 is TGTGCCAGCTCCCCCATGGGGGGGTCTGATGGCTACACCTTC. Its protein product is CASSPMGGSDGYTF.

V usage is TRBV10-3 and J usage is TRBJ1-1; 7 bases match TRBD1. The germline CDR1 and CDR2 sequences are ENHRY and SYGVKD. The CDR3 totals 16 residues. V shed 6 bases, J shed 4 bases, and the junction held 14 bases outside the gene matches. CDR3 nucleotides: TGTGCCATCAGGACCCAGGGTGGACAGGAGGTCACTGAAGCTTTCTTT. Translated: CAIRTQGGQEVTEAFF.

This clone was observed once. The chain couples TRBV5-1 to TRBJ1-1; TRBD1 is a possible D gene (5 bases). V gave up 0 bases and J gave up 0 bases, with 12 bases separating them. CDR1 SGHRS and CDR2 YFSETQ come from the germline V gene. This CDR3 contains 16 residues. In nucleotides, the CDR3 is TGCGCCAGCAGCTTGGCGTCCGGCAGGGTGAACACTGAAGCTTTCTTT. Translating it yields CASSLASGRVNTEAFF. The entire variable domain, with the rest obtained from reference TRBV5-1 and TRBJ1-1, is as follows: KAGVTQTPRYLIKTRGQQVTLSCSPISGHRSVSWYQQTPGQGLQFLFEYFSETQRNKGNFPGRFSGRQFSNSRSEMNVSTLELGDSALYLCASSLASGRVNTEAFFGQGTRLTVV.

This chain joins TRBV27 and TRBJ1-1, with 7 positions matching TRBD1. Per germline, CDR1 MNHEY and CDR2 SMNVEV (reference sequence). The CDR3 consists of 13 residues. V trimming: 6 bases; J trimming: 5 bases; junction bases outside the gene matches: 6. CDR3 loop: CASRTTGVTEAFF. In nucleotides, the CDR3 is TGTGCCAGCAGAACTACAGGGGTTACTGAAGCTTTCTTT.

The J gene is TRBJ1-1, the V gene TRBV3-1 (or the pseudogene TRBV3-2); no clear D. Germline-derived CDR1 and CDR2 are LGHDT and YNNKEL (reference sequence). The CDR3 is made up of 17 amino acids. Trimming cost V 0 bases and J 0 bases, with 14 bases left between them. The DNA of the CDR3 is TGTGCCAGCAGCCAAGATTGGAGGAGGCAATTGAACACTGAAGCTTTCTTT. It is translated as CASSQDWRRQLNTEAFF.

This rearrangement joins TRBV14 to TRBJ1-4; D uncertain. The CDR3 runs 14 residues. Germline CDR1 reads SGHDN; CDR2 reads FVKESK. The V end was cut by 0 bases, the J end by 5 bases, with 7 bases between. CDR3 protein: CASSQDTVNEKLFF. CDR3 nucleotide sequence: TGTGCCAGCAGCCAAGATACGGTAAATGAAAAACTGTTTTTT.

This clone was counted a single time. This chain links TRBV5-8 with TRBJ1-3; D not resolved. Germline V gene lookup returns CDR1 SGHTS and CDR2 YDEGEE. This CDR3 contains 17 residues. V lost 0 bases to trimming and J lost 0 bases, with 13 bases between them. CDR3 in DNA: TGTGCCAGCAGCTTGGCCTCGGTAAAGAACTCTGGAAACACCATATATTTT. Encoded protein: CASSLASVKNSGNTIYF.

V and J are TRBV6-5 and TRBJ2-7, with a possible D match to TRBD1 (6 bases). There are 15 residues in the CDR3. The germline CDR1 and CDR2 sequences are MNHEY and SVGAGI. Deletions cut 5 bases from V and 0 bases from J, with 14 bases between. CDR3 bases: TGTGCCAGCAGTCCCCAGGGGTCGAGCTCCTACGAGCAGTACTTC. It specifies CASSPQGSSSYEQYF.

The chain joins TRBV7-2 to TRBJ1-4; D is ambiguous. The germline V gene has CDR1 SGHTA and CDR2 FQGNSA. Trimming stripped 6 bases from V and 3 bases from J, with 17 bases between. The CDR3 length is 16 residues. In DNA form, the CDR3 reads TGTGCCAGCAGTTCAATATCCGGTATAGCTAATGAAAAACTGTTTTTT. Its translation: CASSSISGIANEKLFF.

The V and J genes are TRBV20-1 and TRBJ1-1; D unresolved. Germline V CDR1 and CDR2: DFQATT, SNEGSKA (reference sequence). The V end lost 3 bases, the J end lost 1 base, and 12 bases lay between the germline ends. This CDR3 region has 14 residues. The CDR3 protein is CSASNGEKNTEAFF. The CDR3 DNA sequence: TGCAGTGCTAGTAACGGGGAGAAGAACACTGAAGCTTTCTTT.

This clone occurred many times. The V call is TRBV10-2, the J call TRBJ2-3; TRBD2 agrees at 10 bases. After removal of 6 bases from V and 5 bases from J, the junction contained 8 bases not matched to a gene. The germline gives CDR1 WSHSY, CDR2 SAAADI. This CDR3 is built from 15 residues. DNA of the CDR3: TGCGCCAGCAGCCCAACTAGCGGGGATATAGATACGCAGTATTTT. This encodes CASSPTSGDIDTQYF.

The rearrangement uses TRBV29-1 and TRBJ2-7; the match to TRBD1 covers 8 bases. Germline trimming cut 7 bases from V and 1 base from J; bases unmatched to any gene: 6. The germline gives CDR1 SQVTM, CDR2 ANQGSEA. The CDR3 covers 13 residues. The CDR3 sequence is CSGGQGLSYEQYF. As DNA, the CDR3 is TGCAGCGGTGGACAGGGTCTATCCTACGAGCAGTACTTC.

This sequence joins TRBV7-8 and TRBJ2-7; 8 nucleotides align to TRBD1. Germline-derived CDR1 and CDR2 are SGHVS and FQNEAQ. With 2 bases clipped from V and 8 bases from J, the junction kept 8 bases outside the gene matches. The CDR3 has 14 amino acids. The DNA for the CDR3 is TGTGCCAGCAGCTTACCCGGACAGGGTCAGAAGCAGTACTTC. Its protein product is CASSLPGQGQKQYF.

V is TRBV20-1 and J is TRBJ1-3, with no clear D. The V end lost 3 bases, the J end lost 0 bases, and 12 bases lay between the germline ends. The V gene's germline CDR1 is DFQATT and CDR2 SNEGSKA (reference sequence). The CDR3 length is 15 residues. Written as DNA, the CDR3 is TGCAGTGCTAGTACGGCGGATCTCTCTGGAAACACCATATATTTT. Translated: CSASTADLSGNTIYF.

This clone was found once. The CDR3: CASRWAGEYNEQFF. The CDR3 region has the DNA TGTGCCAGCAGATGGGCAGGGGAGTACAATGAGCAGTTCTTC. This sequence joins TRBV11-2 and TRBJ2-1, with D possibly being TRBD1 (6 bases). CDR3 length: 14 amino acids. Germline CDR1 is SGHAT and CDR2 is FQNNGV. The V gene lost 6 bases and the J gene lost 4 bases, with 13 bases spanning the gap.

This clone has a single count. The CDR3, as DNA: TGTGCCAGCTCACTCGGACAGTCCTACGAGCAGTACTTC. This codes for CASSLGQSYEQYF. The rearrangement joins TRBV18 to TRBJ2-7; tentative D call: TRBD1 (6 bases). Looked up from germline, CDR1 is KGHSH and CDR2 is LQKENI. There are 13 residues in the CDR3. Trimming pared 4 bases from V and 1 base from J, leaving 8 bases between.

The J gene is TRBJ2-3, the V gene TRBV5-6, with 12 bases identical to TRBD2. This CDR3 has 18 residues. J was trimmed by 2 bases and V by 3 bases; bases with no gene match: 10. Germline V gene sequence: CDR1 SGHDT, CDR2 YYEEEE. The CDR3 nucleotides read TGTGCCAGCAGCTATCTAGCGGGGGGGCTCTCCCACACAGATACGCAGTATTTT. This gives the protein CASSYLAGGLSHTDTQYF.

The chain couples TRBV14 to TRBJ2-7; 8 nucleotides align to TRBD2. CDR3 length equals 16 residues. Per germline, CDR1 SGHDN and CDR2 FVKESK. Germline trimming cut 1 base from V and 4 bases from J; bases unmatched to any gene: 9. The CDR3 reads CASSQGLSSGGYEQYF. In DNA, the CDR3 is TGTGCCAGCAGCCAAGGGCTAAGTTCGGGGGGGTACGAGCAGTACTTC.

This rearrangement joins TRBV4-2 to TRBJ1-1; TRBD1 aligns across 7 bases. CDR3 length: 15 amino acids. Per the germline V gene, CDR1 is LGHNA and CDR2 is YNFKEQ. Trimming took 2 bases from V and 10 from J; bases not matched to a gene: 13. The CDR3 reads CASSQREGGHVGAFF. CDR3 coding DNA: TGTGCCAGCAGCCAACGGGAAGGGGGCCACGTTGGAGCTTTCTTT.

The chain recombines TRBV12-5 with TRBJ1-5; D not certain. The CDR3 runs to 13 residues. Trimming shortened V by 0 bases and J by 6 bases, and 6 bases separated the two germline ends. Germline values: CDR1 LGHNT, CDR2 FRNRAP. Here the CDR3 reads CASGLVRGQPQHF. DNA for the CDR3: TGTGCTAGTGGTTTGGTACGGGGTCAGCCCCAGCATTTT.

V gene TRBV2 combines with J gene TRBJ2-3; a possible D gene is TRBD1 (6 bases). Between the trimmed V and J ends, which lost 11 bases and 4 bases, there was a span of 13 bases. The CDR3 has 12 residues. In germline, CDR1 is SNHLY, CDR2 FYNNEI. The CDR3 spells CAGTGLADTQYF. CDR3 in DNA: TGTGCCGGAACAGGGTTAGCAGATACGCAGTATTTT. Variable domain in full (rest from reference TRBV2 and TRBJ2-3): EPEVTQTPSHQVTQMGQEVILRCVPISNHLYFYWYRQILGQKVEFLVSFYNNEISEKSEIFDDQFSVERPDGSNFTLKIRSTKLEDSAMYFCAGTGLADTQYFGPGTRLTVL.

This clone was recorded only once. Here the CDR3 reads CASSWTGQDSNQPQHF. CDR3 sequence (DNA): TGCGCCAGCAGCTGGACAGGACAAGATAGCAATCAGCCCCAGCATTTT. The chain has TRBV10-2 and TRBJ1-5, with 7 bases lining up with TRBD1. This CDR3 has 16 residues. CDR1 is WSHSY, CDR2 SAAADI, per germline. V lost 6 bases to trimming and J lost 0 bases; unmatched junction nucleotides: 8.

V gene TRBV9 combines with J gene TRBJ2-3; possibly TRBD1 for D (6 bases). CDR3 length: 14 residues. In germline, CDR1 is SGDLS, CDR2 YYNGEE. The V end was cut by 5 bases, the J end by 0 bases, with 10 bases between. The DNA for the CDR3 is TGTGCCAGCAGTGCACAGGGAAGCACAGATACGCAGTATTTT. Translated: CASSAQGSTDTQYF.

This rearrangement joins TRBV2 to TRBJ1-1, with TRBD1 as a possible D gene (5 bases). The CDR3 totals 13 residues. The germline gives CDR1 SNHLY, CDR2 FYNNEI. V was trimmed by 6 bases and J by 1 base, leaving 9 bases between them. The CDR3 nucleotides read TGTGCCAGCAGCGTAACAGGGAACACTGAAGCTTTCTTT. It specifies CASSVTGNTEAFF.